This TCR beta chain came from a study of cytomegalovirus exposure and HLA in healthy donors. Worth noting for this clone: The antigen remains unidentified.

Profiling relied on immunoSEQ multiplex PCR, and the TCRdb table lists in-frame clones only, not all of them. The data contain 200,000 to 250,000 clones, more than 75% of them singletons. This CDR3 region has 15 residues. In germline, CDR1 is MNHNS, CDR2 SASEGT. The ends were cut back, 1 base at V and 5 bases at J, with 14 bases in the middle. Study observations and caveats: Most TCR sequences were seen very rarely across donors, but some public TCRs occurred in many.

Input material: PBMCs. The origin of this receptor is a man between 18 and 29 years old in good health and CMV-seropositive. This chain joins TRBV6-1 and TRBJ2-5; D unclear. The CDR3 spells CASSEVAGGEETQYF. In nucleotides, the CDR3 is TGTGCCAGCAGTGAAGTGGCCGGCGGCGAGGAGACCCAGTACTTC.